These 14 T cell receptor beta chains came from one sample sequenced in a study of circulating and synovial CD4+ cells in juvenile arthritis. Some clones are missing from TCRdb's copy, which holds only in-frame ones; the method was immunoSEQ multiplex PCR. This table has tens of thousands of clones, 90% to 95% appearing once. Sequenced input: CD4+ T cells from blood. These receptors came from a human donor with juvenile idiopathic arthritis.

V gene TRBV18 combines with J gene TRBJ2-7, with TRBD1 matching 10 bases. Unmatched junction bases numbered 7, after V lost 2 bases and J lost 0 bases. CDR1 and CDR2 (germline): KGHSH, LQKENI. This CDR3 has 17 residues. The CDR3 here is CASSPIAGTGVSYEQYF. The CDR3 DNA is TGTGCCAGCTCACCAATAGCCGGGACAGGGGTCTCCTACGAGCAGTACTTC.

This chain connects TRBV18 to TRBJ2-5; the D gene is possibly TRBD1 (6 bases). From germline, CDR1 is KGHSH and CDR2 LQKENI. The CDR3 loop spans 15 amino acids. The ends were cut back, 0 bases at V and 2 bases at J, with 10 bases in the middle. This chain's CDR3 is CASSPPDRSQETQYF. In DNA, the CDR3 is TGTGCCAGCTCACCACCCGACAGGTCTCAAGAGACCCAGTACTTC. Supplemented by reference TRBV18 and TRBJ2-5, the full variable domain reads NAGVMQNPRHLVRRRGQEARLRCSPMKGHSHVYWYRQLPEEGLKFMVYLQKENIIDESGMPKERFSAEFPKEGPSILRIQQVVRGDSAAYFCASSPPDRSQETQYFGPGTRLLVL.

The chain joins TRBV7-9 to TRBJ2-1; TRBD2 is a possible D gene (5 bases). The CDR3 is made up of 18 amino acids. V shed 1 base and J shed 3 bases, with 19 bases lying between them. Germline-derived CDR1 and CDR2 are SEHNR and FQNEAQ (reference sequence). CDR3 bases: TGTGCCAGCAGCTTAGTCGGGATAGCCGAACAAAACTACAATGAGCAGTTCTTC. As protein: CASSLVGIAEQNYNEQFF. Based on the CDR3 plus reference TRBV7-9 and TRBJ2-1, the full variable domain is DTGVSQNPRHKITKRGQNVTFRCDPISEHNRLYWYRQTLGQGPEFLTYFQNEAQLEKSRLLSDRFSAERPKGSFSTLEIQRTEQGDSAMYLCASSLVGIAEQNYNEQFFGPGTRLTVL.

The CDR3 reads CATSRDLSDGGTEKLFF. The DNA of the CDR3 is TGTGCCACCAGCAGGGATCTTTCGGACGGAGGGACCGAAAAACTGTTTTTT. The V gene is TRBV15, the J gene TRBJ1-4; D might be TRBD1 (5 bases). The germline CDR1 and CDR2 sequences are LNHNV and YYDKDF (reference sequence). The CDR3 covers 17 residues. The germline V and J ends were trimmed by 3 bases and 8 bases, with 22 bases remaining between them.

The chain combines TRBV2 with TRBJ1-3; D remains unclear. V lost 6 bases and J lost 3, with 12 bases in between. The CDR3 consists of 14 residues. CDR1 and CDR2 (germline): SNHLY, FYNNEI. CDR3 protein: CASRWSSYGNTIYF. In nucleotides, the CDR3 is TGTGCCAGCAGGTGGAGCTCTTATGGAAACACCATATATTTT.

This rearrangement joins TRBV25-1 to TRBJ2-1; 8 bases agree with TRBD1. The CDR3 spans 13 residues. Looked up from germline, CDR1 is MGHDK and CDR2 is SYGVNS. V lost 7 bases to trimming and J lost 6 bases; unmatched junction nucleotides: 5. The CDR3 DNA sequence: TGTGCCAGCACCAAGACAGGGGTCAATGAGCAGTTCTTC. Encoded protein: CASTKTGVNEQFF. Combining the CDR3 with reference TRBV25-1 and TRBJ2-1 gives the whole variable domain EADIYQTPRYLVIGTGKKITLECSQTMGHDKMYWYQQDPGMELHLIHYSYGVNSTEKGDLSSESTVSRIRTEHFPLTLESARPSHTSQYLCASTKTGVNEQFFGPGTRLTVL.

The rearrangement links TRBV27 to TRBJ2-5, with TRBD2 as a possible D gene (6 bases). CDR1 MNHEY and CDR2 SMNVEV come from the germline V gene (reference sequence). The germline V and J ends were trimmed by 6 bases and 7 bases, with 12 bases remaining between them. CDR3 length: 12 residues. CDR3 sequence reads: CASSPFGGTQYF. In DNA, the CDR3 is TGTGCCAGCAGCCCCTTCGGGGGGACCCAGTACTTC.

The DNA for the CDR3 is TGTGCCAGTAGTATAGGGGCGAACACTGAAGCTTTCTTT. Translated: CASSIGANTEAFF. V gene TRBV19 combines with J gene TRBJ1-1, with no clear D. Trimming shortened V by 1 base and J by 1 base, and 4 bases separated the two germline ends. Per germline, CDR1 LNHDA and CDR2 SQIVND (reference sequence). The CDR3 runs to 13 residues.

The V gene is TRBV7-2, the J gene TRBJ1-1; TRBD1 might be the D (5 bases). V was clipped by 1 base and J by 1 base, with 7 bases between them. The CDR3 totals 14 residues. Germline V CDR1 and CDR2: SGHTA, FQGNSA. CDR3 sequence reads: CASSLDGGNTEAFF. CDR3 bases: TGTGCCAGCAGCTTAGACGGGGGGAACACTGAAGCTTTCTTT.

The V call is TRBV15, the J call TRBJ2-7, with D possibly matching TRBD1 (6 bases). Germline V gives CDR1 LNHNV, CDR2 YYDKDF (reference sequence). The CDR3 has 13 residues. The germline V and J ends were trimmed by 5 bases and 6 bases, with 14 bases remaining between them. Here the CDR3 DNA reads TGTGCCACCAGCGGAACAGGGCGGGTCGAGCAGTACTTC. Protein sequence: CATSGTGRVEQYF.

The CDR3 DNA follows: TGTGCCAGCAGCCCCGGGTTCCGGTATGGCTACACCTTC. It encodes CASSPGFRYGYTF. The chain carries TRBV14 and TRBJ1-2; D call uncertain. CDR1 and CDR2 (germline): SGHDN, FVKESK. V lost 4 bases and J lost 5, with 11 bases in between. The CDR3 is made up of 13 amino acids.

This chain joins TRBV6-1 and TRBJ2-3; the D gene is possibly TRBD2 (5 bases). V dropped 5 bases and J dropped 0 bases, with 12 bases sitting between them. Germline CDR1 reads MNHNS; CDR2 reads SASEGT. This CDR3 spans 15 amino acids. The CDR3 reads CASSLGSGSTDTQYF. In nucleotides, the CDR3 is TGTGCCAGCAGTCTGGGGAGCGGTAGCACAGATACGCAGTATTTT.

CDR3 in amino acids: CASSLRDRVLSLGNTIYF. CDR3 sequence (DNA): TGTGCCAGCAGCTTGCGGGACAGGGTATTATCTTTGGGAAACACCATATATTTT. The chain recombines TRBV5-6 with TRBJ1-3; TRBD1 matches 9 bases. The CDR3 totals 18 residues. V was pared by 1 base and J by 4 bases, with 12 bases of the junction left unmatched. Looked up from germline, CDR1 is SGHDT and CDR2 is YYEEEE.

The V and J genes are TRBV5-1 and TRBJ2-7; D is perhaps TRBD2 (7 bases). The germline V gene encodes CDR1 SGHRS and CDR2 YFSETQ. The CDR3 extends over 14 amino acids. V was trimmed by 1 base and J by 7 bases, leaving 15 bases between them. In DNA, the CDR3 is TGCGCCAGCAGCTTGTGGGGGGGCGCGCGGGAGCAGTACTTC. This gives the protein CASSLWGGAREQYF.